A single sample gave rise to the 29 T cell receptor beta chains below, sequenced in a study of T cell changes during pregnancy in multiple sclerosis. The method was immunoSEQ multiplex PCR; TCRdb's version includes in-frame clones alone and lacks a portion of them. This sample has fewer than 85,000 clones, with roughly nine tenths found just once. This material consisted of peripheral blood, taken in the first trimester of pregnancy. The receptors originated from a female donor in good health, enrolled as a control in a pregnancy study.

V is TRBV13 and J is TRBJ2-7; tentative D call: TRBD2 (5 bases). Germline values: CDR1 PRHDT, CDR2 FYEKMQ (reference sequence). The CDR3 spans 13 residues. The germline V and J ends were trimmed by 2 bases and 6 bases, with 11 bases remaining between them. The CDR3: CASSLISGGEQYF. As DNA, the CDR3 is TGTGCCAGCAGCTTAATTTCAGGAGGCGAGCAGTACTTC.

The J gene is TRBJ2-7, the V gene TRBV19; a weak D match, TRBD1 (6 bases). Germline V lookup: CDR1 LNHDA, CDR2 SQIVND (reference sequence). V was shortened by 5 bases and J by 2 bases, with 16 bases between the two germline ends. The CDR3 has 15 residues. The CDR3: CASSAAGDVAYEQYF. Here the CDR3 DNA reads TGTGCCAGTAGTGCCGCAGGGGACGTTGCCTACGAGCAGTACTTC. Supplemented by reference TRBV19 and TRBJ2-7, the full variable domain reads DGGITQSPKYLFRKEGQNVTLSCEQNLNHDAMYWYRQDPGQGLRLIYYSQIVNDFQKGDIAEGYSVSREKKESFPLTVTSAQKNPTAFYLCASSAAGDVAYEQYFGPGTRLTVT.

This clone was picked up one time. The CDR3 loop reads CASSSPGQGTKRCSYEQYF. As DNA, the CDR3 is TGTGCCAGCAGTTCACCGGGACAGGGGACTAAGCGATGCTCCTACGAGCAGTACTTC. The V call is TRBV27, the J call TRBJ2-7, with 10 bases that match TRBD1. V shed 4 bases and J 0 bases; nucleotides not matched to a gene: 15. The CDR3 loop spans 19 amino acids. The germline V gene has CDR1 MNHEY and CDR2 SMNVEV (reference sequence).

The chain has TRBV9 and TRBJ2-6, with 8 bases identical to TRBD2. Germline V gene data show CDR1 as SGDLS and CDR2 as YYNGEE. The CDR3 covers 16 residues. V lost 3 bases to trimming and J lost 11 bases; unmatched junction nucleotides: 13. The CDR3 loop reads CASSGGPGGTPHVLTF. CDR3 nucleotide sequence: TGTGCCAGCAGCGGTGGGCCGGGAGGGACACCCCACGTCCTGACTTTC.

The V and J genes are TRBV28 and TRBJ2-2; 9 bases are shared with TRBD1. This CDR3 region has 17 residues. Germline-derived CDR1 and CDR2 are MDHEN and SYDVKM. V was pared by 2 bases and J by 4 bases, with 8 bases of the junction left unmatched. Written as DNA, the CDR3 is TGTGCCAGCAGTTTAATAGGGACAGGGAGTTTCACCGGGGAGCTGTTTTTT. Residues: CASSLIGTGSFTGELFF.

The chain recombines TRBV27 with TRBJ2-7, with TRBD2 matching 8 bases. This CDR3 is 15 amino acids long. V shed 3 bases and J 7 bases; nucleotides not matched to a gene: 11. CDR1 is MNHEY and CDR2 is SMNVEV in the germline V gene (reference sequence). CDR3 sequence (DNA): TGTGCCAGCAGTTTCGAAGCGGGAGCCGGGTCAGAGCAGTACTTC. This sequence encodes CASSFEAGAGSEQYF.

The genes are TRBV11-2 and TRBJ2-4; D gene unclear. The V end lost 1 base, the J end lost 10 bases, and 5 bases lay between the germline ends. CDR1 is SGHAT, CDR2 FQNNGV, per germline. The CDR3 length is 11 residues. The CDR3 sequence is CASSLARIQYF. CDR3 DNA sequence: TGTGCCAGCAGCTTAGCCCGGATTCAGTACTTC.

This chain uses TRBV25-1 with TRBJ2-3; possibly TRBD1 for D (6 bases). The V gene lost 8 bases and the J gene lost 2 bases, with 17 bases spanning the gap. This CDR3 spans 15 amino acids. Germline assignment: CDR1 MGHDK and CDR2 SYGVNS. CDR3 bases: TGTGCCAGCGGCCGGCAGGGGCAGATCACAGATACGCAGTATTTT. Translation: CASGRQGQITDTQYF.

The chain couples TRBV2 to TRBJ2-6; D is perhaps TRBD2 (6 bases). Trimming removed 8 bases at V and 8 bases at J, with 10 bases between. Germline V gene data show CDR1 as SNHLY and CDR2 as FYNNEI. The CDR3 consists of 12 residues. This CDR3 reads CASDGGPNVLTF. The CDR3 nucleotides read TGTGCCAGCGACGGGGGTCCCAACGTCCTGACTTTC.

This chain joins TRBV5-1 and TRBJ2-5, with 9 bases lining up with TRBD2. This CDR3 is built from 15 residues. The germline V gene has CDR1 SGHRS and CDR2 YFSETQ. V lost 6 bases to trimming and J lost 8 bases; unmatched junction nucleotides: 14. CDR3 coding DNA: TGCGCCAGCATGAGGCGGGAGGGCCTTTTTAGCACCCAGTACTTC. This gives the protein CASMRREGLFSTQYF. Full variable domain (rest looked up from reference TRBV5-1 and TRBJ2-5): KAGVTQTPRYLIKTRGQQVTLSCSPISGHRSVSWYQQTPGQGLQFLFEYFSETQRNKGNFPGRFSGRQFSNSRSEMNVSTLELGDSALYLCASMRREGLFSTQYFGPGTRLLVL.

In this sample, this clone turned up once. V gene TRBV19 combines with J gene TRBJ2-7, with 8 positions matching TRBD1. The V gene end was trimmed by 5 bases and the J gene end by 3 bases; junction bases not matched to a gene: 9. The germline gives CDR1 LNHDA, CDR2 SQIVND (reference sequence). The CDR3 runs to 15 residues. The chain's CDR3 is CASSSPGTGIYEQYF. CDR3 in DNA: TGTGCCAGTAGTTCTCCCGGGACAGGTATCTACGAGCAGTACTTC.

This sequence joins TRBV18 and TRBJ2-7; the match to TRBD1 covers 9 bases. The CDR3 spans 17 residues. V shed 3 bases, J shed 6 bases, and the junction held 15 bases outside the gene matches. Germline V gene sequence: CDR1 KGHSH, CDR2 LQKENI. CDR3 region: CASSPFSGTGSLGEQYF. The CDR3, as DNA: TGTGCCAGCTCACCCTTTTCGGGGACAGGGAGCTTAGGCGAGCAGTACTTC.

This clone was counted once. The V call is TRBV5-4, the J call TRBJ2-7, with TRBD2 matching over 10 bases. CDR1 is SGHNT, CDR2 YYREEE, per germline (reference sequence). The CDR3 extends over 16 amino acids. V shed 6 bases and J 4 bases; nucleotides not matched to a gene: 13. In nucleotides, the CDR3 is TGTGCCAGCAATCCCACCCCCCTAGCGGGGGAGTACGAGCAGTACTTC. Translating gives CASNPTPLAGEYEQYF.

The V and J genes are TRBV18 and TRBJ2-4; D is perhaps TRBD2 (6 bases). Trimming shortened V by 1 base and J by 0 bases, and 10 bases separated the two germline ends. CDR3 size: 16 residues. Germline loops: CDR1 KGHSH, CDR2 LQKENI. As DNA, the CDR3 is TGTGCCAGCTCACCACTAGGAGGGGAAGCCAAAAACATTCAGTACTTC. Its protein is CASSPLGGEAKNIQYF. Supplemented by reference TRBV18 and TRBJ2-4, the full variable domain reads NAGVMQNPRHLVRRRGQEARLRCSPMKGHSHVYWYRQLPEEGLKFMVYLQKENIIDESGMPKERFSAEFPKEGPSILRIQQVVRGDSAAYFCASSPLGGEAKNIQYFGAGTRLSVL.

The chain has TRBV5-1 and TRBJ2-3, with 7 bases lining up with TRBD2. Trimming removed 0 bases from V and 4 bases from J; junction bases left unmatched: 5. The CDR3 consists of 15 residues. Germline assignment: CDR1 SGHRS and CDR2 YFSETQ. The CDR3 is CASSLAAGVADTQYF. The CDR3, as DNA: TGCGCCAGCAGCTTGGCGGCGGGAGTGGCAGATACGCAGTATTTT. Supplemented by reference TRBV5-1 and TRBJ2-3, the full variable domain reads KAGVTQTPRYLIKTRGQQVTLSCSPISGHRSVSWYQQTPGQGLQFLFEYFSETQRNKGNFPGRFSGRQFSNSRSEMNVSTLELGDSALYLCASSLAAGVADTQYFGPGTRLTVL.

The chain combines TRBV27 with TRBJ2-5, with TRBD1 as a possible D gene (5 bases). This CDR3 is 13 amino acids long. From germline, CDR1 is MNHEY and CDR2 SMNVEV (reference sequence). V lost 5 bases, J lost 3 bases, and 10 bases lay in between. The CDR3 region is CASSKTVEETQYF. As DNA, the CDR3 is TGTGCCAGCAGTAAGACAGTGGAAGAGACCCAGTACTTC.

The chain couples TRBV5-1 to TRBJ2-2, with 7 positions matching TRBD2. This CDR3 comprises 15 residues. With 4 bases clipped from V and 0 bases from J, the junction kept 3 bases outside the gene matches. The V gene's germline CDR1 is SGHRS and CDR2 YFSETQ. Here the CDR3 reads CASSPGTTNTGELFF. CDR3 bases: TGCGCCAGCAGCCCGGGGACTACGAACACCGGGGAGCTGTTTTTT. The variable domain in full, with the rest retrieved from reference TRBV5-1 and TRBJ2-2, is KAGVTQTPRYLIKTRGQQVTLSCSPISGHRSVSWYQQTPGQGLQFLFEYFSETQRNKGNFPGRFSGRQFSNSRSEMNVSTLELGDSALYLCASSPGTTNTGELFFGEGSRLTVL.

V is TRBV5-6 and J is TRBJ1-5; a weak D match, TRBD1 (5 bases). The germline V and J ends were trimmed by 1 base and 4 bases, with 6 bases remaining between them. From germline, CDR1 is SGHDT and CDR2 YYEEEE. The CDR3 runs 13 residues. The CDR3, as DNA: TGTGCCAGCAGCTTGACAGGTAATCAGCCCCAGCATTTT. Translation gives CASSLTGNQPQHF.

The CDR3 sequence: CASSVRQSINEQFF. The DNA of the CDR3 is TGTGCCAGCAGTGTCAGACAGTCCATCAATGAGCAGTTCTTC. The genes are TRBV2 and TRBJ2-1; the D gene is possibly TRBD1 (5 bases). This CDR3 spans 14 amino acids. The V end was cut by 4 bases, the J end by 6 bases, with 13 bases between. From germline, CDR1 is SNHLY and CDR2 FYNNEI.

This rearrangement joins TRBV7-9 to TRBJ2-3; D is ambiguous. Trimming pared 5 bases from V and 6 bases from J, leaving 12 bases between. The germline CDR1 and CDR2 sequences are SEHNR and FQNEAQ (reference sequence). This CDR3 is built from 13 residues. The CDR3, as DNA: TGTGCCAGCAGCCCGGTCCGTTCGGATACGCAGTATTTT. It specifies CASSPVRSDTQYF.

The V and J genes are TRBV2 and TRBJ2-7; a possible D gene is TRBD2 (7 bases). The ends were cut back, 10 bases at V and 5 bases at J, with 21 bases in the middle. From germline, CDR1 is SNHLY and CDR2 FYNNEI. This CDR3 region has 14 residues. DNA for the CDR3: TGTGCCACCAAGGAGGGGGGGCGCATCGACGAGCAGTACTTC. Residues: CATKEGGRIDEQYF.

This chain joins TRBV5-6 and TRBJ2-7, with D possibly TRBD1 on 5 matching bases. The V end was cut by 0 bases, the J end by 0 bases, with 7 bases between. This CDR3 is 14 amino acids long. Germline loops: CDR1 SGHDT, CDR2 YYEEEE. The CDR3, as DNA: TGTGCCAGCAGCTTGGCGGACAACTCCTACGAGCAGTACTTC. Encoded protein: CASSLADNSYEQYF.

The chain recombines TRBV4-1 with TRBJ2-7, with D possibly TRBD2 on 5 matching bases. The CDR3 has 13 residues. Germline V gene lookup returns CDR1 MGHRA and CDR2 YSYEKL. V was pared by 4 bases and J by 8 bases, with 15 bases between. CDR3 in DNA: TGCGCCAGCAGCCCCCTGGCCCTCGGGAAGCAGTACTTC. This encodes CASSPLALGKQYF.

The CDR3 protein is CASGEGPTYEQYF. CDR3 in DNA: TGTGCCAGTGGAGAGGGTCCGACCTACGAGCAGTACTTC. The V gene is TRBV19, the J gene TRBJ2-7; perhaps TRBD2 as D (5 bases). The germline V gene has CDR1 LNHDA and CDR2 SQIVND (reference sequence). Trimming took 8 bases from V and 2 from J, leaving 13 bases between them. This CDR3 is 13 amino acids long.

This chain joins TRBV29-1 and TRBJ2-7; TRBD1 aligns across 9 bases. This CDR3 contains 13 residues. Germline trimming cut 6 bases from V and 4 bases from J; bases unmatched to any gene: 7. The germline gives CDR1 SQVTM, CDR2 ANQGSEA. DNA for the CDR3: TGCAGCGTCGCAACGGACAGGGGTTACGAGCAGTACTTC. Its translation: CSVATDRGYEQYF.

This chain's CDR3 is CAWSAGQVDSPLHF. In DNA, the CDR3 is TGTGCCTGGAGCGCGGGACAGGTTGATTCACCCCTCCACTTT. The chain carries TRBV30 and TRBJ1-6; 8 bases are a match to TRBD1. The germline V gene encodes CDR1 GTSNPN and CDR2 SVGIG (reference sequence). This CDR3 is 14 amino acids long. The junction had 6 bases not matched to a gene; V was cut back by 3 bases and J by 8 bases.

The V and J genes are TRBV7-2 and TRBJ2-1, with TRBD2 as a possible D gene (6 bases). The CDR3 spans 14 residues. The V and J ends lost 4 bases and 6 bases respectively, with 13 bases between them. The germline V gene encodes CDR1 SGHTA and CDR2 FQGNSA. CDR3 nucleotides: TGTGCCAGCAGCTCCCGACCGACTAGCAATGAGCAGTTCTTC. Protein sequence: CASSSRPTSNEQFF.

This sequence joins TRBV27 and TRBJ1-5; D perhaps matches TRBD1 (5 bases). The CDR3 loop spans 20 amino acids. Germline values: CDR1 MNHEY, CDR2 SMNVEV (reference sequence). Trimming shortened V by 5 bases and J by 0 bases, and 26 bases separated the two germline ends. The CDR3 nucleotides are TGTGCCAGCAGTCCCCTCGGACGGGGGGATTGGGGGTTTAGCAATCAGCCCCAGCATTTT. Its protein product is CASSPLGRGDWGFSNQPQHF.

This sequence joins TRBV27 and TRBJ2-7, with 10 bases lining up with TRBD1. The V segment lost 0 bases and the J segment 2 bases; nucleotides outside the gene matches: 4. In germline, CDR1 is MNHEY, CDR2 SMNVEV (reference sequence). This CDR3 is built from 16 residues. CDR3: CASSLSPGQGPYEQYF. In DNA form, the CDR3 reads TGTGCCAGCAGTTTATCCCCGGGACAGGGGCCCTACGAGCAGTACTTC.